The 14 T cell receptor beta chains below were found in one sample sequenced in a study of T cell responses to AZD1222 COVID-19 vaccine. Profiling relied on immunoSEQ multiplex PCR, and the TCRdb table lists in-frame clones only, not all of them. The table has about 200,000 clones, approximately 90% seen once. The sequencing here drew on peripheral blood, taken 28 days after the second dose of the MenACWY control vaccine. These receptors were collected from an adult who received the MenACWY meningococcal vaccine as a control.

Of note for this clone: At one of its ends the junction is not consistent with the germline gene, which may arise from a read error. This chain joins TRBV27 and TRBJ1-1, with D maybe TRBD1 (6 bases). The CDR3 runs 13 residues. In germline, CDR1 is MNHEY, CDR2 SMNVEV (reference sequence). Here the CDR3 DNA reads TGTGCCAGCAGTCCCGGACAGAACCCTGAAGCTTTCTTT. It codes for CASSPGQNPEAFF.

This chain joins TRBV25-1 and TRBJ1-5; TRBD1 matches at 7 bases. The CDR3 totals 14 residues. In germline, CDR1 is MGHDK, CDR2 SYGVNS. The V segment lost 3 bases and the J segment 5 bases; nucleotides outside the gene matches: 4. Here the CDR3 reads CASSETGRYQPQHF. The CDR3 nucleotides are TGTGCCAGCAGTGAGACAGGGCGATATCAGCCCCAGCATTTT.

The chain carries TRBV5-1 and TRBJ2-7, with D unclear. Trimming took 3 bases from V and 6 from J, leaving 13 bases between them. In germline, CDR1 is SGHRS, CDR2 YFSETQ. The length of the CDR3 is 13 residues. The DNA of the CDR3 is TGCGCCAGCAGCTATAAAGGTTCCCGCGAGCAGTACTTC. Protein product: CASSYKGSREQYF.

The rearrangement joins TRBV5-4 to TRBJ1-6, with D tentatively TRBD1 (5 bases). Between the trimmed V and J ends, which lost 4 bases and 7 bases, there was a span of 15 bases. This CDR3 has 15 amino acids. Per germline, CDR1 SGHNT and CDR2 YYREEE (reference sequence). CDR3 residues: CASSNQGAGNSPLHF. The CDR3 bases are TGTGCCAGCAGCAACCAAGGGGCGGGGAATTCACCCCTCCACTTT.

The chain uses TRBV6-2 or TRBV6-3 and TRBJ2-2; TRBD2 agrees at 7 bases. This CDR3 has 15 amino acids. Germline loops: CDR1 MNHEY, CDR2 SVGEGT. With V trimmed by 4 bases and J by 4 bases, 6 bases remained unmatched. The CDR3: CASSSTGTITGELFF. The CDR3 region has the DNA TGTGCCAGCAGTTCCACCGGGACTATCACCGGGGAGCTGTTTTTT.

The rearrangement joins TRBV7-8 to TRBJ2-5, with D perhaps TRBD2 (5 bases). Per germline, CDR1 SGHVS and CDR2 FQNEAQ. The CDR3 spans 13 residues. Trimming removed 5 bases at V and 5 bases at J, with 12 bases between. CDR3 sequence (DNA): TGTGCCAGCAGCAACGGACTGAGGGAGACCCAGTACTTC. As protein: CASSNGLRETQYF.

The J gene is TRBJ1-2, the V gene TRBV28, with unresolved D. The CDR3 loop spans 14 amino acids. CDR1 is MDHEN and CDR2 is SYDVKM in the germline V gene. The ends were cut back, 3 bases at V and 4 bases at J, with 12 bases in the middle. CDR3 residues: CASSFVGFVYGYTF. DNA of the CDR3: TGTGCCAGCAGTTTCGTAGGGTTTGTCTATGGCTACACCTTC.

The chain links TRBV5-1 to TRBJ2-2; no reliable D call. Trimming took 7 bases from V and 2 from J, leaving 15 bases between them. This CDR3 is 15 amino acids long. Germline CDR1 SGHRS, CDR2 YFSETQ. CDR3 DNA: TGCGCCAGCGAAGCTTCGGGTTCCAACACCGGGGAGCTGTTTTTT. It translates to CASEASGSNTGELFF.

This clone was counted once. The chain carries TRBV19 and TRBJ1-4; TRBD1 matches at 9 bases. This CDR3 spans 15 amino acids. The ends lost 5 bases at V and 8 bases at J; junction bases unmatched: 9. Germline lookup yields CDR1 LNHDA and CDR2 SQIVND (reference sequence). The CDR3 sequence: CASSPSDRGFEKLFF. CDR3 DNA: TGTGCCAGTAGTCCCTCGGACAGGGGTTTCGAAAAACTGTTTTTT.

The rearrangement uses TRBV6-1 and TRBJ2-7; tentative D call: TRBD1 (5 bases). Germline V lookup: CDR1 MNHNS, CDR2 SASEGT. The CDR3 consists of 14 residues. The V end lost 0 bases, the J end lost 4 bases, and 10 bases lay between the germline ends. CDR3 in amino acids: CASSEARVRYEQYF. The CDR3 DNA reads TGTGCCAGCAGTGAAGCCAGGGTCCGATACGAGCAGTACTTC.

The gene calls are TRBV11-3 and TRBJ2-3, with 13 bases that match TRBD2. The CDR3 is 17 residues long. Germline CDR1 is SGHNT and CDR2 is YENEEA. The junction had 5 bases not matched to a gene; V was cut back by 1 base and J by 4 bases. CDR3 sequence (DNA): TGTGCCAGCAGCTTAGGGACTAGCGGGAGTAACGCAGATACGCAGTATTTT. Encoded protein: CASSLGTSGSNADTQYF.

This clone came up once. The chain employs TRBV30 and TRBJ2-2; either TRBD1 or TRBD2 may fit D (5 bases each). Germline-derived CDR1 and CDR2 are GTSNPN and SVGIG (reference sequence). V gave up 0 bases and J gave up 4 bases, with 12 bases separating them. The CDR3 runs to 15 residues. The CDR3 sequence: CAWSVRGTGTGELFF. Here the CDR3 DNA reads TGTGCCTGGAGTGTACGAGGGACGGGCACCGGGGAGCTGTTTTTT.

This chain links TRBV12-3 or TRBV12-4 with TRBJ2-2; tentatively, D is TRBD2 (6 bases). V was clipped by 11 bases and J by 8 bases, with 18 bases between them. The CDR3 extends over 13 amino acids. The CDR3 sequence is CAGSQGLSGELFF. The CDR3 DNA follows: TGTGCCGGGTCCCAGGGACTTTCGGGGGAGCTGTTTTTT.

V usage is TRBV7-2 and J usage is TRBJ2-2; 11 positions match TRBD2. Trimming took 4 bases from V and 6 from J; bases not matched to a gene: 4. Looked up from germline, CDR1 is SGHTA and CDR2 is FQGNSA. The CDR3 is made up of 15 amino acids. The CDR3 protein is CASSWASGGSGELFF. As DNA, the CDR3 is TGTGCCAGCAGCTGGGCTAGCGGGGGGTCCGGGGAGCTGTTTTTT. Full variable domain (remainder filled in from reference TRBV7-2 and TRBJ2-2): GAGVSQSPSNKVTEKGKDVELRCDPISGHTALYWYRQSLGQGLEFLIYFQGNSAPDKSGLPSDRFSAERTGGSVSTLTIQRTQQEDSAVYLCASSWASGGSGELFFGEGSRLTVL.